The sample holds many counts of the clone carrying this T cell receptor (beta chain). This CDR3 region has 17 residues. Per the germline V gene, CDR1 is SGHAT and CDR2 is FQDESV (reference sequence). V was trimmed by 7 bases and J by 8 bases, leaving 27 bases between them. This specimen comes from a study of CD8 T cells in ankylosing spondylitis. A single record per CDR3 protein comes from TCRdb applying MiXCR to the 5' RACE reads. The top ten clones hold roughly 9.2% of a sample with around 300,000 distinct CDR3 sequences, around 10% of them seen once. The chain has TRBV11-1 and TRBJ2-1; D is possibly TRBD1 or TRBD2 (6 bases each). The specimen was blood, either unsorted or a sorted T cell fraction (not recorded which). This receptor was identified in a female donor with ankylosing spondylitis or in good health (not recorded which). The CDR3 loop reads CASTPRDSHRAGYEQFF. In nucleotides, the CDR3 is TGTGCCAGCACCCCCCGGGACTCCCACAGGGCCGGATATGAGCAGTTCTTC.